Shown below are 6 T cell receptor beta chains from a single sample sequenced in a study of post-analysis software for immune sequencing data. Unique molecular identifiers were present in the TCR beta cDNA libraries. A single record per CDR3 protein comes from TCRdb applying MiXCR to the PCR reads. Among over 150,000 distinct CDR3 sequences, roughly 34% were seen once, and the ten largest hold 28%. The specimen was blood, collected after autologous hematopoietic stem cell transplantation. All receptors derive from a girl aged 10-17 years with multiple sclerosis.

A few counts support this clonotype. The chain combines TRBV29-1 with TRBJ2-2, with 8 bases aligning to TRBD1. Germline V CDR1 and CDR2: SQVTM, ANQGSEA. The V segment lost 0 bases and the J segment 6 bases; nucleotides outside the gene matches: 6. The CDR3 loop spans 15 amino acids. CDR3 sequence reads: CSVEDLGGQAGELFF. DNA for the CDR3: TGCAGCGTTGAAGATCTAGGGGGACAGGCCGGGGAGCTGTTTTTT.

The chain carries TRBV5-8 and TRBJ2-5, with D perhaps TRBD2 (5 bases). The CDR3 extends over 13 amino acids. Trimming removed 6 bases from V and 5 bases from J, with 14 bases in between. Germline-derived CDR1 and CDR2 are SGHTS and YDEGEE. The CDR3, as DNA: TGTGCCAGCAACTTATACGGGGTGGAGACCCAGTACTTC. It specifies CASNLYGVETQYF.

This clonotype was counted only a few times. The CDR3 is CSARAGEDEQYF. The CDR3 coding sequence is TGCAGTGCTAGAGCGGGAGAGGACGAGCAGTACTTC. The chain uses TRBV20-1 and TRBJ2-7, with D possibly being TRBD2 (6 bases). The CDR3 runs to 12 residues. Between the trimmed V and J ends, which lost 1 base and 5 bases, there was a span of 9 bases. CDR1 is DFQATT, CDR2 SNEGSKA, per germline (reference sequence).

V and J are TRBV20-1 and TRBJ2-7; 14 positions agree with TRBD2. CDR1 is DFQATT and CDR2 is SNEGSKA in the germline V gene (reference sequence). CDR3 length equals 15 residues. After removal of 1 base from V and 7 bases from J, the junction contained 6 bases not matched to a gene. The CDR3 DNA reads TGCAGTGCTAGAGGGGGACTAGCGGGAGTCAATGAGCAGTACTTC. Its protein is CSARGGLAGVNEQYF.

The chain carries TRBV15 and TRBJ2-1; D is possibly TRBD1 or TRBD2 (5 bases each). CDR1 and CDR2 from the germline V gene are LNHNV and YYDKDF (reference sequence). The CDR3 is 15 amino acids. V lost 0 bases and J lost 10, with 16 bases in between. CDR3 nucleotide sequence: TGTGCCACCAGCAGAGATAGGGACGCCGCAAGAGAGCAGTTCTTC. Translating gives CATSRDRDAAREQFF.

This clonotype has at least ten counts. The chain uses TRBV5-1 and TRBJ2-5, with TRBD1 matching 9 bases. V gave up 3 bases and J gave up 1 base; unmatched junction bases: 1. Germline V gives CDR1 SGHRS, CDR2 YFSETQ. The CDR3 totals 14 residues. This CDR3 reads CASSSGQGQETQYF. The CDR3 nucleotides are TGCGCCAGCAGCTCGGGACAGGGCCAAGAGACCCAGTACTTC.